The rows below give T cell receptor beta chains drawn from one sample of a study of blood T cell repertoires in COVID-19. Libraries were prepared by immunoSEQ multiplex PCR; TCRdb keeps only in-frame clonotypes and omits some of them. The sample lists approximately 300,000 clones, 80% to 90% occurring once. Sequencing was carried out using PBMCs or T cells enriched from blood (not recorded which). Receptors originate from a woman aged 25 to 39 who had recovered from COVID-19. Both conserved end residues are part of each CDR3. The order of the fields is J gene, clone size, D gene, V gene, CDR3 protein, CDR3 DNA. D genes are given only for firm matches. Only part of the rows carry a size: once, few, many, or a class if the clone is expanded.

j_gene: TRBJ1-1
abundance: -
d_gene: TRBD1
v_gene: TRBV7-3
CDR3aa: CASSPDRGRTNTEAFF
CDR3nt: TGTGCCAGCAGCCCTGACAGGGGGCGAACGAACACTGAAGCTTTCTTT

j_gene: TRBJ2-3
abundance: -
d_gene: -
v_gene: TRBV7-8
CDR3aa: CASSPERRRADTQYF
CDR3nt: TGTGCCAGCAGCCCTGAACGGAGGAGGGCAGATACGCAGTATTTT

j_gene: TRBJ1-2
abundance: -
d_gene: -
v_gene: TRBV28
CDR3aa: CASSLVRGRYTF
CDR3nt: TGTGCCAGCAGTTTAGTAAGGGGCCGCTACACCTTC

j_gene: TRBJ2-7
abundance: few
d_gene: -
v_gene: TRBV11-2
CDR3aa: CASSPSYEQYF
CDR3nt: TGTGCCAGCAGCCCTTCCTACGAGCAGTACTTC

j_gene: TRBJ2-1
abundance: -
d_gene: TRBD1
v_gene: TRBV19
CDR3aa: CASSVLPGQGVNEQFF
CDR3nt: TGTGCCAGTAGTGTCCTCCCGGGACAGGGGGTAAATGAGCAGTTCTTC

j_gene: TRBJ1-5
abundance: -
d_gene: -
v_gene: TRBV10-3
CDR3aa: CAISESSRGQPQHF
CDR3nt: TGTGCCATCAGTGAGTCGAGCCGAGGCCAGCCCCAGCATTTT

j_gene: TRBJ2-1
abundance: -
d_gene: -
v_gene: TRBV9
CDR3aa: CASSDLGGLIFF
CDR3nt: TGTGCCAGCAGCGACCTCGGGGGTCTTATTTTCTTC

j_gene: TRBJ1-5
abundance: -
d_gene: -
v_gene: TRBV25-1
CDR3aa: CASSTTGLGQPQHF
CDR3nt: TGTGCCAGCAGCACTACAGGGCTCGGGCAGCCCCAGCATTTT

j_gene: TRBJ2-7
abundance: -
d_gene: -
v_gene: TRBV11-2
CDR3aa: CASSLGAGPLEQYF
CDR3nt: TGTGCCAGCAGCTTAGGGGCAGGCCCACTCGAGCAGTACTTC

j_gene: TRBJ1-2
abundance: few
d_gene: TRBD1
v_gene: TRBV7-8
CDR3aa: CASSLGLTGTDYGYTF
CDR3nt: TGTGCCAGCAGCTTAGGTCTTACTGGGACAGACTATGGCTACACCTTC

j_gene: TRBJ1-5
abundance: -
d_gene: -
v_gene: TRBV28
CDR3aa: CASSLGGAAQPQHF
CDR3nt: TGTGCCAGCAGTTTAGGAGGGGCCGCTCAGCCCCAGCATTTT

j_gene: TRBJ2-7
abundance: -
d_gene: TRBD1
v_gene: TRBV28
CDR3aa: CASSSLTGTASYEQYF
CDR3nt: TGTGCCAGCAGTTCCCTAACCGGGACAGCTTCGTACGAGCAGTACTTC

j_gene: TRBJ2-7
abundance: -
d_gene: TRBD1
v_gene: TRBV25-1
CDR3aa: CASSGLDRDRGYEQYF
CDR3nt: TGTGCCAGCAGTGGCCTTGACCGGGACAGGGGGTACGAGCAGTACTTC

j_gene: TRBJ2-2
abundance: once
d_gene: TRBD1
v_gene: TRBV19
CDR3aa: CASSGTVYLGELFF
CDR3nt: TGTGCCAGTAGCGGGACAGTCTATCTCGGGGAGCTGTTTTTT

j_gene: TRBJ1-1
abundance: -
d_gene: -
v_gene: TRBV6-5
CDR3aa: CASSYKTDRTPAFF
CDR3nt: TGTGCCAGCAGTTACAAAACCGACAGGACCCCAGCTTTCTTT

j_gene: TRBJ2-3
abundance: -
d_gene: TRBD2
v_gene: TRBV6-6
CDR3aa: CASSFWGGSTDTQYF
CDR3nt: TGTGCCAGCAGTTTCTGGGGGGGTAGCACAGATACGCAGTATTTT

j_gene: TRBJ1-1
abundance: -
d_gene: TRBD1
v_gene: TRBV11-2
CDR3aa: CASSPSRDRGLMNTEAFF
CDR3nt: TGTGCCAGCAGCCCTTCCCGGGACAGGGGTCTGATGAACACTGAAGCTTTCTTT

j_gene: TRBJ1-2
abundance: -
d_gene: -
v_gene: TRBV11-2
CDR3aa: CASSLDRGLGGYTF
CDR3nt: TGTGCCAGCAGCTTAGATAGGGGGTTAGGAGGCTACACCTTC

j_gene: TRBJ2-1
abundance: -
d_gene: TRBD1
v_gene: TRBV7-8
CDR3aa: CASIRPGGNAYNEQFF
CDR3nt: TGTGCCAGCATCCGACCAGGGGGAAACGCCTACAATGAGCAGTTCTTC

j_gene: TRBJ1-2
abundance: once
d_gene: -
v_gene: TRBV18
CDR3aa: CASSGEGETGSNYGYTF
CDR3nt: TGTGCCAGCTCAGGCGAAGGTGAAACAGGGTCAAACTATGGCTACACCTTC

j_gene: TRBJ1-5
abundance: -
d_gene: -
v_gene: TRBV25-1
CDR3aa: CASSSDRNQPQHF
CDR3nt: TGTGCCAGCAGCTCTGACAGGAATCAGCCCCAGCATTTT

j_gene: TRBJ1-2
abundance: -
d_gene: TRBD1
v_gene: TRBV11-2
CDR3aa: CASSTNQGARGYTF
CDR3nt: TGTGCCAGCAGCACCAACCAGGGGGCGCGGGGCTACACCTTC

j_gene: TRBJ2-7
abundance: few
d_gene: -
v_gene: TRBV28
CDR3aa: CASRNADWDYEQYF
CDR3nt: TGTGCCAGCAGAAATGCGGACTGGGATTACGAGCAGTACTTC

j_gene: TRBJ1-5
abundance: -
d_gene: -
v_gene: TRBV30
CDR3aa: CAWSGGWDQPQHF
CDR3nt: TGTGCCTGGAGTGGAGGTTGGGATCAGCCCCAGCATTTT

j_gene: TRBJ2-7
abundance: -
d_gene: -
v_gene: TRBV19
CDR3aa: CASSIDHTGKDYEQYF
CDR3nt: TGTGCCAGTAGTATAGATCACACAGGGAAGGATTACGAGCAGTACTTC

j_gene: TRBJ1-2
abundance: -
d_gene: TRBD1
v_gene: TRBV4-2
CDR3aa: CASSQAGSGQLNYGYTF
CDR3nt: TGTGCCAGCAGCCAAGCCGGGTCGGGACAGCTTAACTATGGCTACACCTTC

j_gene: TRBJ2-3
abundance: few
d_gene: TRBD1
v_gene: TRBV4-1
CDR3aa: CASSQRGQGTADTQYF
CDR3nt: TGCGCCAGCAGCCAAAGGGGACAGGGGACCGCAGATACGCAGTATTTT

j_gene: TRBJ2-3
abundance: -
d_gene: -
v_gene: TRBV13
CDR3aa: CASSLGTANTDTQYF
CDR3nt: TGTGCCAGCAGCCTCGGGACTGCCAACACAGATACGCAGTATTTT

j_gene: TRBJ2-7
abundance: few
d_gene: -
v_gene: TRBV6-2/TRBV6-3
CDR3aa: CASSSANLRSYEQYF
CDR3nt: TGTGCCAGCAGCTCCGCTAATCTCCGTTCCTACGAGCAGTACTTC

j_gene: TRBJ2-1
abundance: -
d_gene: TRBD1
v_gene: TRBV19
CDR3aa: CASKPGQAYNEQFF
CDR3nt: TGTGCCAGTAAGCCGGGACAGGCTTACAATGAGCAGTTCTTC